The 16 T cell receptor beta chains in this list originate from one sample, sequenced in a study of T cell repertoires in cytomegalovirus infection. TCRdb itself ran the reads through MiXCR, one entry per CDR3 protein. The table lists some 920,000 distinct CDR3 sequences, roughly 30% of them singletons. These receptors lack a known antigen. Specimen: cultured CD8+ T cells from PBMCs, collected from culture after CMV antigen stimulation. These receptors were collected from a human donor in good health (CMV status not recorded). Some clones in this sample may be carry-over from other donors' samples.

In this sample, this clonotype turned up once. CDR3 in amino acids: CASATGTSGDYTQYF. The CDR3 nucleotides read TGTGCCAGCGCTACTGGGACTAGCGGGGATTATACGCAGTATTTT. J is TRBJ2-3 and V is TRBV6-8; 13 positions agree with TRBD2. The CDR3 contains 15 residues. V lost 8 bases and J lost 7; bases outside the gene matches: 9. Germline CDR1 and CDR2: MNHGY and SAAAGT.

This clonotype was counted a few times. The rearrangement uses TRBV10-3 and TRBJ1-6; no firm D call. Germline CDR1 ENHRY, CDR2 SYGVKD. V gave up 2 bases and J gave up 6 bases, with 8 bases separating them. The CDR3 loop spans 14 amino acids. The CDR3 DNA is TGTGCCATCAGTGAGAGCGGACTTAATTCACCCCTCCACTTT. It is translated as CAISESGLNSPLHF.

This clonotype came up a few times. The V gene is TRBV2, the J gene TRBJ1-5, with D uncertain. Per germline, CDR1 SNHLY and CDR2 FYNNEI. CDR3 size: 12 residues. V dropped 10 bases and J dropped 4 bases, with 11 bases sitting between them. In nucleotides, the CDR3 is TGTGCCACCAGCCCGCTGAATCAGCCCCAGCATTTT. This encodes CATSPLNQPQHF. The full variable domain, with the rest looked up from reference TRBV2 and TRBJ1-5, is EPEVTQTPSHQVTQMGQEVILRCVPISNHLYFYWYRQILGQKVEFLVSFYNNEISEKSEIFDDQFSVERPDGSNFTLKIRSTKLEDSAMYFCATSPLNQPQHFGDGTRLSIL.

The rearrangement uses TRBV2 and TRBJ2-5; D remains ambiguous. Germline CDR1 SNHLY, CDR2 FYNNEI. This CDR3 comprises 13 residues. Between the trimmed V and J ends, which lost 7 bases and 1 base, there was a span of 10 bases. This CDR3 reads CASTTDVQETQYF. The CDR3 nucleotides read TGTGCCAGCACTACCGACGTCCAAGAGACCCAGTACTTC. Full variable domain (missing parts from reference TRBV2 and TRBJ2-5): EPEVTQTPSHQVTQMGQEVILRCVPISNHLYFYWYRQILGQKVEFLVSFYNNEISEKSEIFDDQFSVERPDGSNFTLKIRSTKLEDSAMYFCASTTDVQETQYFGPGTRLLVL.

This clonotype was detected only a few times. J is TRBJ2-1 and V is TRBV6-2 or TRBV6-3; D gene unclear. CDR3 length equals 15 residues. From germline, CDR1 is MNHEY and CDR2 SVGEGT. V was clipped by 2 bases and J by 1 base, with 9 bases between them. CDR3 DNA: TGTGCCAGCAGTTACGTCCGGTCATCCTACAATGAGCAGTTCTTC. Its protein product is CASSYVRSSYNEQFF.

This clonotype was observed many times. The chain uses TRBV7-6 and TRBJ2-2; maybe TRBD1 (6 bases). CDR3 length: 15 residues. Trimming removed 5 bases at V and 7 bases at J, with 17 bases between. The germline V gene encodes CDR1 SGHVS and CDR2 FNYEAQ. CDR3 nucleotide sequence: TGTGCCAGCAGCACCTACAGGGATGGAGGCGGGGAGCTGTTTTTT. Amino acid sequence: CASSTYRDGGGELFF.

The chain uses TRBV12-3 or TRBV12-4 and TRBJ1-2, with D possibly matching TRBD1 (6 bases). V shed 5 bases and J shed 1 base, with 14 bases lying between them. CDR3 size: 15 residues. In DNA, the CDR3 is TGTGCCAGCAGTGGGGGGGACAAATTTAACTATGGCTACACCTTC. Amino acid sequence: CASSGGDKFNYGYTF.

CDR3 loop: CASSQTRVEAFF. DNA of the CDR3: TGTGCCAGCAGTCAGACCAGGGTGGAAGCTTTCTTT. The genes are TRBV6-6 and TRBJ1-1; a weak D match, TRBD1 (5 bases). CDR3 size: 12 residues. V gave up 5 bases and J gave up 8 bases, with 12 bases separating them. Germline CDR1 reads MNHNY; CDR2 reads SVGAGI (reference sequence).

This clonotype was seen a handful of times. The chain couples TRBV10-2 to TRBJ2-7; TRBD1 matches at 8 bases. V lost 2 bases and J lost 2; bases outside the gene matches: 2. The CDR3 loop spans 14 amino acids. Germline-derived CDR1 and CDR2 are WSHSY and SAAADI. The CDR3 region is CASSEPTGAYEQYF. The CDR3, as DNA: TGCGCCAGCAGTGAGCCGACAGGGGCCTACGAGCAGTACTTC.

This clonotype showed up many times. This chain connects TRBV20-1 to TRBJ2-7, with 12 nucleotides matching TRBD2. Germline-derived CDR1 and CDR2 are DFQATT and SNEGSKA (reference sequence). CDR3 size: 13 residues. The J segment lost 1 base and the V segment lost 6 bases, leaving 1 base of the junction unmatched. The CDR3 DNA follows: TGCAGTGCCGGACTAGCGGGATCCTACGAGCAGTACGTC. Amino acid sequence: CSAGLAGSYEQYV.

This chain links TRBV6-5 with TRBJ2-1; TRBD2 matches 11 bases. CDR3 length equals 17 residues. Germline values: CDR1 MNHEY, CDR2 SVGAGI. The trim removed 2 bases at V and 4 bases at J, leaving 7 bases unmatched. The CDR3 reads CASSYPATSGTYNEQFF. CDR3 coding DNA: TGTGCCAGCAGTTACCCGGCGACTAGCGGGACGTACAATGAGCAGTTCTTC.

A few counts support this clonotype. The CDR3 DNA reads as TGCGCCAGCAGCCCACGGGAAGGGAGCTCCTACGAGCAGTACTTC. It is translated as CASSPREGSSYEQYF. The chain recombines TRBV4-1 with TRBJ2-7; TRBD2 is a possible D gene (5 bases). The CDR3 loop spans 15 amino acids. The V and J ends lost 4 bases and 0 bases respectively, with 13 bases between them. Germline-derived CDR1 and CDR2 are MGHRA and YSYEKL.

The chain has TRBV6-1 and TRBJ1-4, with D hard to call. With 2 bases removed from V and 4 bases from J, the gap between germline ends came to 17 bases. The CDR3 runs to 17 residues. Germline CDR1 reads MNHNS; CDR2 reads SASEGT. Here the CDR3 DNA reads TGTGCCAGCAGTGAATTCATCCGACGGTCGTTTAATGAAAAACTGTTTTTT. Residues: CASSEFIRRSFNEKLFF.

This clonotype was counted only a few times. This chain connects TRBV19 to TRBJ2-2; no clear D gene. In germline, CDR1 is LNHDA, CDR2 SQIVND (reference sequence). The V end was cut by 2 bases, the J end by 5 bases, with 12 bases between. The CDR3 spans 15 residues. CDR3 protein: CASSIPRRWTGELFF. The DNA for the CDR3 is TGTGCCAGTAGTATACCGAGGCGGTGGACCGGGGAGCTGTTTTTT.

There are a few counts of this clonotype. The J gene is TRBJ2-3, the V gene TRBV6-4; tentatively, D is TRBD2 (6 bases). The CDR3 length is 15 residues. V lost 4 bases to trimming and J lost 1 base, with 12 bases between them. Germline values: CDR1 MRHNA, CDR2 SNTAGT. The CDR3 region has the DNA TGTGCCAGCAGTGTTCGCGGGGAGGGCACAGATACGCAGTATTTT. The encoded protein is CASSVRGEGTDTQYF.

This chain links TRBV24-1 with TRBJ2-3, with TRBD2 identical over 12 bases. The ends lost 0 bases at V and 0 bases at J; junction bases unmatched: 3. CDR1 is KGHDR, CDR2 SFDVKD, per germline. This CDR3 is built from 18 residues. CDR3 region: CATSDLWTSGESTDTQYF. The DNA for the CDR3 is TGTGCCACCAGTGATTTGTGGACTAGCGGGGAAAGCACAGATACGCAGTATTTT.